Detailed here is one TCR beta chain. This record comes from a study of blood T cell repertoires in COVID-19. For the study at large: Sources were T cells, B-cell-depleted T cells, or PBMCs; the material itself was cDNA or gDNA.

J was trimmed by 4 bases and V by 0 bases; bases with no gene match: 6. In germline, CDR1 is LNHNV, CDR2 YYDKDF (reference sequence). CDR3 length: 17 amino acids. Each participant's cohort was designated according to participant-reported clinical history. Donors in Cohort 3 who had recovered were those with two negative PCRs, healthcare professional clearance, or resolution of their symptoms. Sequencing used immunoSEQ multiplex PCR; TCRdb keeps in-frame clones, though not all of them. This table holds 200,000 or so clones, approximately 90% found once. The clonotype comes from a woman aged 25 to 39 who had recovered from COVID-19. V usage is TRBV15 and J usage is TRBJ1-3; 10 nucleotides agree with TRBD1. The sequencing input was PBMCs or T cells enriched from blood (not recorded which). CDR3 nucleotides: TGTGCCACCAGCAGAGACCGAGACAGGGGGCAAGGAAACACCATATATTTT. Its protein product is CATSRDRDRGQGNTIYF.